The 5 T cell receptor beta chains given below trace back to one sample, sequenced in a study of tumor and adjacent non-tumor tissue in lung cancer. The library came from three nested PCR rounds adapted from ARM-PCR protocols. MiXCR, applied by TCRdb to the multiplex PCR reads, yields one record per CDR3 protein. The repertoire holds roughly 69,000 distinct CDR3 sequences, around 76% seen once, with more than 35% in the top ten. No cell sorting was done before RNA was extracted from the tissue. Distant lung tissue was collected more than 3 cm away from the tumor edge. The specimen was distant non-tumor lung tissue. All receptors derive from a man aged 55 to 69 with non-small cell lung cancer.

About this clonotype itself: Sequence at one end of the junction differs from germline and may be a read error. This chain links TRBV7-8 with TRBJ2-7, with 9 bases fitting TRBD1. In germline, CDR1 is SGHVS, CDR2 FQNEAQ. This CDR3 has 14 residues. The CDR3 DNA is TGTGCTAGCAGCTTTTGGAGGACAGGGGAGGAGCAGTACTTC. It encodes CASSFWRTGEEQYF.

About this clonotype itself: Just one base apart from a much larger clone, this may be a read error. The rearrangement uses TRBV12-3 or TRBV12-4 and TRBJ2-1; no firm D call. The CDR3 has 16 residues. Trimming took off 10 bases at V and 0 bases at J, with 19 bases between the two ends. The CDR3 reads CANLNGPVSSYNEQFF. The DNA for the CDR3 is TGTGCCAACCTCAACGGCCCTGTAAGCTCCTACAATGAGCAGTTCTTC.

This clonotype was seen repeatedly, ten times or more. V gene TRBV20-1 combines with J gene TRBJ1-2, with D possibly being TRBD1 (6 bases). This CDR3 is 15 amino acids long. Germline CDR1 and CDR2: DFQATT and SNEGSKA (reference sequence). With 6 bases removed from V and 4 bases from J, the gap between germline ends came to 21 bases. CDR3 sequence (DNA): TGCAGTGCAACGGACAGTATGCGATCAGGCTATGGCTACACCTTC. Protein sequence: CSATDSMRSGYGYTF.

In the case of this clonotype: A much larger clone lies a single base off, so this may be a read error. In DNA, the CDR3 is TGTGCCAGCAGTCAAACTCTGGGAATAGCGGGAGTCTACGAGCAGTACTTC. Amino acid sequence: CASSQTLGIAGVYEQYF. The V call is TRBV6-2 or TRBV6-3, the J call TRBJ2-7, with TRBD2 matching over 9 bases. V gave up 5 bases and J gave up 3 bases; unmatched junction bases: 14. The CDR3 is made up of 17 amino acids. The V gene's germline CDR1 is MNHEY and CDR2 SVGEGT.

The chain couples TRBV29-1 to TRBJ1-2, with D possibly being TRBD1 (6 bases). Germline V gene sequence: CDR1 SQVTM, CDR2 ANQGSEA. The CDR3 has 12 residues. The CDR3 DNA reads TGCAATGTTGAAGAACAGGGAGATGGCTACACCTTC. Its protein is CNVEEQGDGYTF.